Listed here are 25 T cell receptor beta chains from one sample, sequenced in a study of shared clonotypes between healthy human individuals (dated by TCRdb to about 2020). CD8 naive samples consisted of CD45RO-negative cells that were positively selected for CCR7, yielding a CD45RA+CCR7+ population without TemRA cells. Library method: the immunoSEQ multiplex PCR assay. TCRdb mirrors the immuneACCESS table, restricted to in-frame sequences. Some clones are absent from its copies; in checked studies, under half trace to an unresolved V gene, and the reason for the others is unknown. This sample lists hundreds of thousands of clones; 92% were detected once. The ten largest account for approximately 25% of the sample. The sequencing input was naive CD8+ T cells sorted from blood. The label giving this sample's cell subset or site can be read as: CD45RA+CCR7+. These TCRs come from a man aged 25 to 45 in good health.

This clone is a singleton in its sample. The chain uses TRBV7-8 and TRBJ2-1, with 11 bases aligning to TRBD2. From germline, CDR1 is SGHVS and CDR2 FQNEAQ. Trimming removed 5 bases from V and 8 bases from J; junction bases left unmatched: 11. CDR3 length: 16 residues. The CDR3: CASSALTSGIKYEQFF. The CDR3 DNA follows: TGTGCCAGCAGCGCGTTGACTAGCGGGATTAAGTATGAGCAGTTCTTC.

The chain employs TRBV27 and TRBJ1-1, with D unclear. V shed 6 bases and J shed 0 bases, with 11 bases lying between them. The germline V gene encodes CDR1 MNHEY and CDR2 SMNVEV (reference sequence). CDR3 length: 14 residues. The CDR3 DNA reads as TGTGCCAGCAGGCCGCTCAGAATGAACACTGAAGCTTTCTTT. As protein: CASRPLRMNTEAFF.

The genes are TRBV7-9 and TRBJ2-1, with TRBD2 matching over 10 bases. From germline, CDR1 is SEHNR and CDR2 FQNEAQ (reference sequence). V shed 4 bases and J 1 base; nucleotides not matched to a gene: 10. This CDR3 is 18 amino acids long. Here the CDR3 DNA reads TGTGCCAGCAGCTCACAGGATCCGGGACTAGCGTCCTACAATGAGCAGTTCTTC. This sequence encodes CASSSQDPGLASYNEQFF.

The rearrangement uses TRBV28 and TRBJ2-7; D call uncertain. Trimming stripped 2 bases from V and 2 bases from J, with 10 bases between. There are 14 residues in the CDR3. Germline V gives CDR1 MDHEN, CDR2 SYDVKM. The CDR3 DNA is TGTGCCAGCAGTTTAGGTCGAACACCCTACGAGCAGTACTTC. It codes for CASSLGRTPYEQYF.

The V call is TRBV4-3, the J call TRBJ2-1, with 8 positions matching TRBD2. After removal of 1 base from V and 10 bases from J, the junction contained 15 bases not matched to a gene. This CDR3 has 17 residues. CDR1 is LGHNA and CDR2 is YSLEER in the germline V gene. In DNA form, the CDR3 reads TGCGCCAGCAGCCAAGGGTTTGGAAGCGGGAGAACGGAGGAGCAGTTCTTC. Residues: CASSQGFGSGRTEEQFF.

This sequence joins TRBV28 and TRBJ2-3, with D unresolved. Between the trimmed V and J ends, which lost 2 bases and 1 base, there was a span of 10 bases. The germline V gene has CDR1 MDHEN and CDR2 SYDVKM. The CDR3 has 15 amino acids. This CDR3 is CASSLGAARTDTQYF. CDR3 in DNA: TGTGCCAGCAGTTTAGGCGCGGCCCGCACAGATACGCAGTATTTT.

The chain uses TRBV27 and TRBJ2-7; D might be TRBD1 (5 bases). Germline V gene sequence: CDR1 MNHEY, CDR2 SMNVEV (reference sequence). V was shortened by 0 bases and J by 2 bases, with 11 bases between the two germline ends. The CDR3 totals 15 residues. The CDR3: CASSLSRLGPYEQYF. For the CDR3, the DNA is TGTGCCAGCAGTTTATCCAGGTTGGGGCCCTACGAGCAGTACTTC.

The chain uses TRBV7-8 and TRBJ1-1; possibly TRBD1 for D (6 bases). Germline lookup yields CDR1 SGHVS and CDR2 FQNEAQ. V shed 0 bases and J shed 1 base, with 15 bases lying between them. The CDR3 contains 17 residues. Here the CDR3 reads CASSLAPQGFQNTEAFF. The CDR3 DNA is TGTGCCAGCAGCTTAGCGCCCCAGGGGTTCCAGAACACTGAAGCTTTCTTT. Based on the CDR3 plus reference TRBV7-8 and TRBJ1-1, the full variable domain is GAGVSQSPRYKVAKRGQDVALRCDPISGHVSLFWYQQALGQGPEFLTYFQNEAQLDKSGLPSDRFFAERPEGSVSTLKIQRTQQEDSAVYLCASSLAPQGFQNTEAFFGQGTRLTVV.

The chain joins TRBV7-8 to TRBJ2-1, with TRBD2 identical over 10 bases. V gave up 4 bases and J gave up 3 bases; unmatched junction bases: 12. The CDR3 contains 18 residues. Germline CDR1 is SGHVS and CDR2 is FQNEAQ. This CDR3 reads CASSSTRLAGEIYNEQFF. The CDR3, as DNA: TGTGCCAGCAGCTCTACGAGACTAGCGGGTGAGATCTACAATGAGCAGTTCTTC.

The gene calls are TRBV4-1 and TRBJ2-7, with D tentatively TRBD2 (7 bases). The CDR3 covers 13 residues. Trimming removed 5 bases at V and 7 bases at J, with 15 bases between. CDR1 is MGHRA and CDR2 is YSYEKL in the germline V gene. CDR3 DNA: TGCGCCAGCAGCTTAAGGGGGGGACGGGAGCAGTACTTC. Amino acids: CASSLRGGREQYF.

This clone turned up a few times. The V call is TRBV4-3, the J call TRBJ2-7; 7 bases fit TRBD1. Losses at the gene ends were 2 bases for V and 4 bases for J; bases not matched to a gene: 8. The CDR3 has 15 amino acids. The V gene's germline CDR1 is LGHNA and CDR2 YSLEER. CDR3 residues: CASSQSLGTAYEQYF. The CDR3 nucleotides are TGCGCCAGCAGCCAATCACTAGGGACAGCGTACGAGCAGTACTTC.

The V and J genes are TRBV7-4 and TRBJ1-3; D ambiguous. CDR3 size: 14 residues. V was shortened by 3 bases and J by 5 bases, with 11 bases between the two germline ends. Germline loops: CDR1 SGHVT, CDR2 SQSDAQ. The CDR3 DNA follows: TGTGCCAGCAGCTTTGACGTCCGGAGAAACACCATATATTTT. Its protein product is CASSFDVRRNTIYF.

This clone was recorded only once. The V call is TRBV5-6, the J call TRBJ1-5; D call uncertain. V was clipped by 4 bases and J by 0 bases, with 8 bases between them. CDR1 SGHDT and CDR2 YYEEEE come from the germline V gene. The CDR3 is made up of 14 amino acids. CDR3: CASSITSSNQPQHF. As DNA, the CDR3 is TGTGCCAGCAGCATTACATCTAGCAATCAGCCCCAGCATTTT.

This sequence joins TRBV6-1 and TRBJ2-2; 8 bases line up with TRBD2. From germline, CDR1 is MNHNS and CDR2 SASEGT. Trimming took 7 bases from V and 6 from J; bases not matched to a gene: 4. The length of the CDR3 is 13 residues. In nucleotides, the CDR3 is TGTGCCAGCACTCACGGGGGGGCCGGGGAGCTGTTTTTT. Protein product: CASTHGGAGELFF.

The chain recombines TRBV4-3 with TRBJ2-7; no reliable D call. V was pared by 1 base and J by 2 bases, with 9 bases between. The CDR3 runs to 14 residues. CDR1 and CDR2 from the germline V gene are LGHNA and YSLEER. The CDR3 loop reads CASSQGDGTYEQYF. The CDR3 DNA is TGCGCCAGCAGCCAAGGAGACGGCACCTACGAGCAGTACTTC.

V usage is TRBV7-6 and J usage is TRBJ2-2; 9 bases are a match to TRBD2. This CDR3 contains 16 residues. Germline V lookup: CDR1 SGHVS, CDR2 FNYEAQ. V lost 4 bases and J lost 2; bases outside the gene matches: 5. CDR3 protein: CASSSRLAVNTGELFF. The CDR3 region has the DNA TGTGCCAGCAGCTCCAGACTAGCGGTTAACACCGGGGAGCTGTTTTTT.

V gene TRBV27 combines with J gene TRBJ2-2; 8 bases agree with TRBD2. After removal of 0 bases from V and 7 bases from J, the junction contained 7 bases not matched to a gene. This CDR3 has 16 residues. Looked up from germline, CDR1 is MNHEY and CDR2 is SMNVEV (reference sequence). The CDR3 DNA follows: TGTGCCAGCAGTTTATCATGGCGGGAGGTCTTCGGGGAGCTGTTTTTT. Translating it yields CASSLSWREVFGELFF.

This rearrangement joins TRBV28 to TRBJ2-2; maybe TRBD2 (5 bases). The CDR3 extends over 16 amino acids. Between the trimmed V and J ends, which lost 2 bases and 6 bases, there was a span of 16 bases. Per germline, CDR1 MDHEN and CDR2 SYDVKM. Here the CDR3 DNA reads TGTGCCAGCAGTTTAAGCGGCCTAGCTCAGGCCGGGGAGCTGTTTTTT. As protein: CASSLSGLAQAGELFF.

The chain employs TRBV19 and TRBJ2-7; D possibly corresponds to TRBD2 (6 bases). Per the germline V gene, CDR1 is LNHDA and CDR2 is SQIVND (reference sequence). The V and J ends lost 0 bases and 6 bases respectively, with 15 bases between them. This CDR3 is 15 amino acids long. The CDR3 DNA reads TGTGCCAGTAGTATAGACCGGACGGAGGGACTCGAGCAGTACTTC. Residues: CASSIDRTEGLEQYF.

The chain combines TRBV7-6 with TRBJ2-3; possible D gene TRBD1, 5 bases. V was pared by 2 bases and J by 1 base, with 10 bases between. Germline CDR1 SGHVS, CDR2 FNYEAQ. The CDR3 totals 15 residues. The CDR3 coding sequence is TGTGCCAGCAGCTTACGCCTGACAGGCACAGATACGCAGTATTTT. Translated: CASSLRLTGTDTQYF.

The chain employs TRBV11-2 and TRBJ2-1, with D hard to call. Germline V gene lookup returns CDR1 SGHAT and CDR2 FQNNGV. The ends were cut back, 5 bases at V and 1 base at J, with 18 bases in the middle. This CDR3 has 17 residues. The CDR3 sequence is CASSPSLGRDSYNEQFF. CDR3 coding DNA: TGTGCCAGCAGCCCCTCCCTAGGTAGGGATTCCTACAATGAGCAGTTCTTC.

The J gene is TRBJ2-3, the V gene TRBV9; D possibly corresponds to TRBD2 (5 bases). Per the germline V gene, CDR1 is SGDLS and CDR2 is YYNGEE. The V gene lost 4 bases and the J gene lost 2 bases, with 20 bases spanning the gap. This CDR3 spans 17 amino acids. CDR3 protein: CASSPRSAEVPTDTQYF. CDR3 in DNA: TGTGCCAGCAGCCCGAGGTCAGCGGAGGTCCCCACAGATACGCAGTATTTT.

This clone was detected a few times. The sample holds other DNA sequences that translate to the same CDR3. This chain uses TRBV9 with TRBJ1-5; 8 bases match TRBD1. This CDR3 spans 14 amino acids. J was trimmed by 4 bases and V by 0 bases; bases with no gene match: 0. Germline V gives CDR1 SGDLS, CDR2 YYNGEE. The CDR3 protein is CASSVGTGNQPQHF. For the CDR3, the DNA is TGTGCCAGCAGCGTAGGGACAGGGAATCAGCCCCAGCATTTT. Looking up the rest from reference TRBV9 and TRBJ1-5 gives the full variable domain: DSGVTQTPKHLITATGQRVTLRCSPRSGDLSVYWYQQSLDQGLQFLIQYYNGEERAKGNILERFSAQQFPDLHSELNLSSLELGDSALYFCASSVGTGNQPQHFGDGTRLSIL.

CDR3 bases: TGCAGCGTTGAAGTAGGAAGAGCTAACTATGGCTACACCTTC. This gives the protein CSVEVGRANYGYTF. The V and J genes are TRBV29-1 and TRBJ1-2; D unresolved. Trimming shortened V by 1 base and J by 0 bases, and 9 bases separated the two germline ends. The CDR3 totals 14 residues. CDR1 and CDR2 (germline): SQVTM, ANQGSEA.

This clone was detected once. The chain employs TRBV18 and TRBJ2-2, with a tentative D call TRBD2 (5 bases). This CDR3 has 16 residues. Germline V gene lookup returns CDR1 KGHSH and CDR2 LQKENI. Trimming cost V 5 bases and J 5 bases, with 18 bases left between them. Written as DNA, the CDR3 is TGTGCCAGCTCAGCCGGACTGGAAAAAAAGACCGGGGAGCTGTTTTTT. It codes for CASSAGLEKKTGELFF.